These T cell receptor beta chains were read from a single sample in a study of blood T cell repertoires in COVID-19. Measured with immunoSEQ multiplex PCR; TCRdb has only the in-frame clones, and not every one. The sample contains roughly 130,000 clones, approximately 87% of which appear only once. The source material was peripheral blood. These receptors originate from a woman in her fifties or sixties with acute or convalescent COVID-19. Both conserved end residues are part of each CDR3. The D gene is left open where the match is weak. Part of the rows lack a size; the others show once, few, many or a class for expanded clones.

v_call: TRBV11-1; clone_size: -; d_call: -; j_call: TRBJ1-2; cdr3_aa: CASSLGTDIFGYTF; cdr3_nt: TGTGCCAGCAGCTTAGGGACGGACATTTTTGGCTACACCTTC
v_call: TRBV7-8; clone_size: once; d_call: TRBD1; j_call: TRBJ1-2; cdr3_aa: CASSPDRAGYTF; cdr3_nt: TGTGCCAGCAGCCCAGACAGGGCTGGCTACACCTTC
v_call: TRBV5-1; clone_size: -; d_call: TRBD1; j_call: TRBJ2-1; cdr3_aa: CASSQRQGGNNEQFF; cdr3_nt: TGCGCCAGCAGCCAACGACAGGGTGGGAACAATGAGCAGTTCTTC
v_call: TRBV2; clone_size: -; d_call: -; j_call: TRBJ1-1; cdr3_aa: CASSEGGLGTEAFF; cdr3_nt: TGTGCCAGCAGTGAAGGGGGCCTAGGCACTGAAGCTTTCTTT
v_call: TRBV7-2; clone_size: -; d_call: -; j_call: TRBJ1-6; cdr3_aa: CASSPRRRDNSPLHF; cdr3_nt: TGTGCCAGCAGCCCTCGACGGAGAGATAATTCACCCCTCCACTTT
v_call: TRBV29-1; clone_size: -; d_call: TRBD2; j_call: TRBJ2-1; cdr3_aa: CSPQRDSYNEQFF; cdr3_nt: TGCAGCCCTCAGCGGGACTCCTACAATGAGCAGTTCTTC
v_call: TRBV7-8; clone_size: -; d_call: -; j_call: TRBJ2-1; cdr3_aa: CASSRDRYNEQFF; cdr3_nt: TGTGCCAGCAGCAGAGACAGATACAATGAGCAGTTCTTC
v_call: TRBV5-1; clone_size: -; d_call: TRBD1; j_call: TRBJ1-2; cdr3_aa: CASRGTGILYGYTF; cdr3_nt: TGCGCCAGCAGAGGGACAGGGATCTTATATGGCTACACCTTC
v_call: TRBV19; clone_size: -; d_call: -; j_call: TRBJ2-7; cdr3_aa: CASSIRPGSSYEQYF; cdr3_nt: TGTGCCAGTAGTATAAGGCCAGGATCCTCCTACGAGCAGTACTTC
v_call: TRBV2; clone_size: -; d_call: -; j_call: TRBJ1-1; cdr3_aa: CASRENSPNTEAFF; cdr3_nt: TGTGCCAGTCGAGAGAACAGCCCGAACACTGAAGCTTTCTTT
v_call: TRBV27; clone_size: -; d_call: TRBD1; j_call: TRBJ1-6; cdr3_aa: CASSLAGQEVSPLHF; cdr3_nt: TGTGCCAGCAGTTTAGCGGGACAGGAGGTTTCACCCCTCCACTTT
v_call: TRBV5-8; clone_size: -; d_call: -; j_call: TRBJ2-7; cdr3_aa: CASTVLTYEQYF; cdr3_nt: TGTGCCAGCACGGTGTTAACCTACGAGCAGTACTTC
v_call: TRBV24-1; clone_size: once; d_call: -; j_call: TRBJ1-2; cdr3_aa: CATSDGGHYGYTF; cdr3_nt: TGTGCCACCAGTGATGGGGGCCACTATGGCTACACCTTC
v_call: TRBV7-3; clone_size: -; d_call: -; j_call: TRBJ2-1; cdr3_aa: CASSLGDSANYNEQFF; cdr3_nt: TGTGCCAGCAGCTTAGGGGACTCCGCAAATTACAATGAGCAGTTCTTC
v_call: TRBV3-1/TRBV3-2; clone_size: -; d_call: -; j_call: TRBJ1-1; cdr3_aa: CASSRSDRRNTEAFF; cdr3_nt: TGTGCCAGCAGCCGCTCCGACAGGCGCAACACTGAAGCTTTCTTT
v_call: TRBV7-2; clone_size: -; d_call: -; j_call: TRBJ1-2; cdr3_aa: CASSPAYGLYGYTF; cdr3_nt: TGTGCCAGCAGCCCCGCCTATGGTCTCTATGGCTACACCTTC
v_call: TRBV5-1; clone_size: -; d_call: TRBD1; j_call: TRBJ2-2; cdr3_aa: CASIPTGTGDTGELFF; cdr3_nt: TGCGCCAGCATCCCGACCGGGACAGGGGACACCGGGGAGCTGTTTTTT
v_call: TRBV28; clone_size: once; d_call: -; j_call: TRBJ1-2; cdr3_aa: CASSPGPTIYGYTF; cdr3_nt: TGTGCCAGCAGTCCTGGGCCCACCATCTATGGCTACACCTTC
v_call: TRBV9; clone_size: -; d_call: -; j_call: TRBJ1-4; cdr3_aa: CASSVGGGTNEKLFF; cdr3_nt: TGTGCCAGCAGCGTAGGTGGGGGCACTAATGAAAAACTGTTTTTT
v_call: TRBV30; clone_size: -; d_call: TRBD1; j_call: TRBJ1-3; cdr3_aa: CAWSPGQGAAGNTIYF; cdr3_nt: TGTGCCTGGAGTCCGGGACAGGGGGCGGCTGGAAACACCATATATTTT
v_call: TRBV9; clone_size: -; d_call: TRBD1; j_call: TRBJ1-1; cdr3_aa: CASSGTGGANTEAFF; cdr3_nt: TGTGCCAGCAGCGGTACAGGGGGCGCGAACACTGAAGCTTTCTTT
v_call: TRBV7-8; clone_size: -; d_call: -; j_call: TRBJ2-1; cdr3_aa: CASRYTPSSYNEQFF; cdr3_nt: TGTGCCAGCAGGTATACTCCGAGCTCCTACAATGAGCAGTTCTTC
v_call: TRBV10-2; clone_size: -; d_call: TRBD2; j_call: TRBJ2-1; cdr3_aa: CASSQLAAPYNEQFF; cdr3_nt: TGCGCCAGCAGTCAACTAGCGGCTCCCTACAATGAGCAGTTCTTC
v_call: TRBV7-9; clone_size: few; d_call: TRBD1; j_call: TRBJ1-1; cdr3_aa: CASSRTGIGTEAFF; cdr3_nt: TGTGCCAGCAGTCGGACAGGGATCGGCACTGAAGCTTTCTTT
v_call: TRBV29-1; clone_size: -; d_call: TRBD2; j_call: TRBJ2-1; cdr3_aa: CSVLSGSGRGEQFF; cdr3_nt: TGCAGCGTCCTCAGCGGGAGTGGTAGAGGTGAGCAGTTCTTC
v_call: TRBV19; clone_size: -; d_call: TRBD1; j_call: TRBJ1-1; cdr3_aa: CASSRDRTNTEAFF; cdr3_nt: TGTGCCAGTAGTAGGGACAGGACTAACACTGAAGCTTTCTTT
v_call: TRBV7-3; clone_size: -; d_call: TRBD2; j_call: TRBJ2-1; cdr3_aa: CASNPGVAGGLNEQFF; cdr3_nt: TGTGCCAGCAACCCCGGGGTAGCGGGAGGACTCAATGAGCAGTTCTTC
v_call: TRBV6-1; clone_size: -; d_call: TRBD1; j_call: TRBJ2-5; cdr3_aa: CASSGIPGQSQETQYF; cdr3_nt: TGTGCCAGCAGTGGCATCCCGGGACAGTCACAAGAGACCCAGTACTTC
v_call: TRBV25-1; clone_size: -; d_call: -; j_call: TRBJ1-5; cdr3_aa: CASGPRGGSNQPQHF; cdr3_nt: TGTGCCAGCGGCCCGAGGGGGGGGAGCAATCAGCCCCAGCATTTT
v_call: TRBV7-9; clone_size: -; d_call: -; j_call: TRBJ1-6; cdr3_aa: CASSSQDFSPLHF; cdr3_nt: TGTGCCAGCAGCTCCCAGGATTTTTCACCCCTCCACTTT
v_call: TRBV19; clone_size: -; d_call: TRBD1; j_call: TRBJ2-3; cdr3_aa: CASRDRGGSTDTQYF; cdr3_nt: TGTGCCAGTAGGGACAGGGGAGGCAGCACAGATACGCAGTATTTT
v_call: TRBV20-1; clone_size: -; d_call: -; j_call: TRBJ1-2; cdr3_aa: CSASLSGRGYTF; cdr3_nt: TGCAGTGCTAGTCTAAGCGGCAGAGGCTACACCTTC
v_call: TRBV6-1; clone_size: -; d_call: -; j_call: TRBJ2-6; cdr3_aa: CASSGQELVSGANVLTF; cdr3_nt: TGTGCCAGCAGTGGACAGGAGCTTGTCTCTGGGGCCAACGTCCTGACTTTC
v_call: TRBV28; clone_size: -; d_call: TRBD2; j_call: TRBJ2-1; cdr3_aa: CASSPPFAGGSKQFF; cdr3_nt: TGTGCCAGCAGTCCTCCTTTCGCGGGAGGGTCCAAGCAGTTCTTC
v_call: TRBV5-1; clone_size: -; d_call: TRBD2; j_call: TRBJ2-2; cdr3_aa: CASSLMAGDTGELFF; cdr3_nt: TGCGCCAGCAGCTTGATGGCGGGGGACACCGGGGAGCTGTTTTTT
v_call: TRBV13; clone_size: -; d_call: TRBD1; j_call: TRBJ2-1; cdr3_aa: CASSPDRGQPSYNEQFF; cdr3_nt: TGTGCCAGCAGCCCTGACAGGGGGCAACCCTCCTACAATGAGCAGTTCTTC
v_call: TRBV3-1/TRBV3-2; clone_size: -; d_call: -; j_call: TRBJ1-2; cdr3_aa: CASSQGVTPGHGYTF; cdr3_nt: TGTGCCAGCAGCCAAGGTGTCACCCCGGGTCATGGCTACACCTTC
v_call: TRBV9; clone_size: -; d_call: -; j_call: TRBJ1-3; cdr3_aa: CASSDRQIFSGNTIYF; cdr3_nt: TGTGCCAGCAGCGACCGACAGATCTTCTCTGGAAACACCATATATTTT
v_call: TRBV21-1; clone_size: -; d_call: -; j_call: TRBJ1-5; cdr3_aa: CASSNPLFGQPQHF; cdr3_nt: TGTGCCAGCAGCAACCCTTTGTTCGGTCAGCCCCAGCATTTT
v_call: TRBV4-1; clone_size: -; d_call: -; j_call: TRBJ2-3; cdr3_aa: CASSQDYRSADTQYF; cdr3_nt: TGCGCCAGCAGCCAAGATTACAGGTCGGCAGATACGCAGTATTTT
v_call: TRBV19; clone_size: -; d_call: TRBD2; j_call: TRBJ2-1; cdr3_aa: CASSRRGLAEVSSYNEQFF; cdr3_nt: TGTGCCAGTAGTAGAAGAGGGCTAGCGGAGGTGAGTTCCTACAATGAGCAGTTCTTC
v_call: TRBV6-5; clone_size: -; d_call: TRBD1; j_call: TRBJ1-1; cdr3_aa: CASSLQGSEAFF; cdr3_nt: TGTGCCAGCAGCCTACAGGGGTCTGAAGCTTTCTTT
v_call: TRBV7-3; clone_size: -; d_call: TRBD2; j_call: TRBJ2-1; cdr3_aa: CASSLLAGGAEFF; cdr3_nt: TGTGCCAGCAGCTTACTAGCGGGAGGTGCCGAGTTCTTC
v_call: TRBV5-1; clone_size: -; d_call: -; j_call: TRBJ1-1; cdr3_aa: CASSPRSTGLGTEAFF; cdr3_nt: TGCGCCAGCAGCCCGAGATCTACAGGGTTGGGCACTGAAGCTTTCTTT
v_call: TRBV2; clone_size: -; d_call: TRBD1; j_call: TRBJ1-2; cdr3_aa: CATSGTGRSVNYGYTF; cdr3_nt: TGTGCCACCTCCGGGACAGGGAGATCCGTCAACTATGGCTACACCTTC
v_call: TRBV3-1/TRBV3-2; clone_size: -; d_call: TRBD1; j_call: TRBJ1-2; cdr3_aa: CASSQEGDRRGLDGYTF; cdr3_nt: TGTGCCAGCAGCCAAGAGGGGGACAGGAGGGGGCTGGATGGCTACACCTTC
v_call: TRBV5-1; clone_size: -; d_call: -; j_call: TRBJ2-3; cdr3_aa: CASSLAGDTQYF; cdr3_nt: TGCGCCAGCAGCTTGGCGGGAGATACGCAGTATTTT
v_call: TRBV27; clone_size: -; d_call: TRBD1; j_call: TRBJ2-3; cdr3_aa: CASSHRGLGTDTQYF; cdr3_nt: TGTGCCAGCAGTCACAGGGGGCTGGGCACAGATACGCAGTATTTT
v_call: TRBV28; clone_size: -; d_call: TRBD1; j_call: TRBJ1-1; cdr3_aa: CASSASGGLNTEAFF; cdr3_nt: TGTGCCAGCAGTGCCTCAGGGGGATTGAACACTGAAGCTTTCTTT
v_call: TRBV7-3; clone_size: -; d_call: -; j_call: TRBJ1-1; cdr3_aa: CASSLGTTYEAFF; cdr3_nt: TGTGCCAGCAGCTTAGGGACAACCTACGAAGCTTTCTTT